This T cell receptor beta chain appears in the sequencing data of a study of blood T cell repertoires in COVID-19. Study details: Sites across the United States, Italy and Spain contributed samples from acute and convalescent COVID-19. Sample material is recorded as cDNA or gDNA derived from T cells, B-cell-depleted T cells, or PBMCs.

Source study methods: Quantification of nucleated cells was approximated via reference gene primer amplification. The protocol was immunoSEQ multiplex PCR, while the TCRdb copy is restricted to in-frame clones and leaves out a portion. D and trimming come from the DNA, and the V and J calls and clone size come from that table. This table holds under 40,000 clones, roughly 94% found once. The sample taken for sequencing was peripheral blood. This receptor was identified in a human donor with active COVID-19. The donor label of this sample is uncertain.

The CDR3 coding sequence is TGTGCCATCAGTGAGTCCCCGGGATCAGGCGAAAAACTGTTTTTT. Protein: CAISESPGSGEKLFF. The rearrangement uses TRBV10-3 and TRBJ1-4; D is ambiguous. Germline CDR1 reads ENHRY; CDR2 reads SYGVKD. V was cut by 0 bases and J by 8 bases, with 13 bases left in between. The CDR3 totals 15 residues.